This TCR beta chain was sequenced in a study of cytomegalovirus exposure and HLA in healthy donors. Primers for the PCR totalled 60 Vbeta and 13 Jbeta. Some clones are missing from TCRdb's copy, which holds only in-frame ones; the method was immunoSEQ multiplex PCR. The sample includes 90,000 to 110,000 clones, 13% to 15% of them seen just once. This clone was seen a few times. Its antigen is unidentified. Study-wide results and limits: Donors were assumed by presence/absence analyses to have roughly uniform sequencing depth.

Trimming shortened V by 0 bases and J by 8 bases, and 13 bases separated the two germline ends. The germline V gene has CDR1 SQVTM and CDR2 ANQGSEA. The CDR3 consists of 14 residues. Sequencing was done on a sample of PBMCs. The rearrangement joins TRBV29-1 to TRBJ1-4; D is ambiguous. This TCR was sampled from a female donor in good health and CMV-seronegative. The CDR3 region is CSVEESTDGEKLFF. The CDR3 nucleotides read TGCAGCGTTGAAGAAAGCACAGACGGAGAAAAACTGTTTTTT. The entire variable domain, with the rest obtained from reference TRBV29-1 and TRBJ1-4, is as follows: SAVISQKPSRDICQRGTSLTIQCQVDSQVTMMFWYRQQPGQSLTLIATANQGSEATYESGFVIDKFPISRPNLTFSTLTVSNMSPEDSSIYLCSVEESTDGEKLFFGSGTQLSVL.